This paragraph reports one T cell receptor beta chain. Its antigen remains unidentified. The data are from a study of long-term antiretroviral therapy in people with HIV. V trimming: 3 bases; J trimming: 0 bases; junction bases outside the gene matches: 8. CDR1 and CDR2 (germline): ENHRY, SYGVKD. The CDR3 contains 16 residues. Broader study findings: Controls exceeded HIV repertoires in CDR3 length range. Pre-ART expanded TRB clones stayed dominant throughout, though often decreasing after ART. Blood specimens, gathered between about 2004 and 2017, were possibly obtained under older ART regimens.

The libraries were made with immunoSEQ v3.0 at survey level. Per-sample TRB depth target: about 35,000-55,000 T-cell genomes. Assay used: immunoSEQ multiplex PCR; TCRdb lists only in-frame clones, some missing. The sample has 20,000 to 25,000 clones, around 87% seen once. The chain employs TRBV10-3 and TRBJ2-7; TRBD2 aligns across 7 bases. The material sequenced was unsorted PBMCs, taken approximately 2.5 years after starting antiretroviral therapy. This TCR was recovered from a woman in her forties or fifties with HIV. CDR3 region: CAISDPLLALSYEQYF. The CDR3 region has the DNA TGTGCCATCAGTGACCCCCTACTAGCGCTCTCCTACGAGCAGTACTTC.